This entry lists 29 T cell receptor beta chains sequenced from one sample in a study of cytomegalovirus exposure and HLA in healthy donors. PCR used 60 Vbeta primers and 13 Jbeta primers. Here immunoSEQ multiplex PCR was the method, and the copy in TCRdb shows in-frame clones only, minus some. The sample carries 150,000 to 200,000 clones, 81% recorded once. Sequencing input: PBMCs. Every receptor here comes from a man aged 18-30 years in good health and CMV-seronegative.

V usage is TRBV5-6 and J usage is TRBJ1-2; 12 nucleotides align to TRBD1. The junction had 5 bases not matched to a gene; V was cut back by 4 bases and J by 4 bases. Germline V CDR1 and CDR2: SGHDT, YYEEEE. The CDR3 has 15 residues. The CDR3 loop reads CASSPGQGASYGYTF. The CDR3, as DNA: TGTGCCAGCAGCCCGGGACAGGGGGCAAGCTATGGCTACACCTTC.

This chain links TRBV5-4 with TRBJ2-1, with 12 bases aligning to TRBD2. CDR3 length equals 17 residues. After removal of 10 bases from V and 1 base from J, the junction contained 12 bases not matched to a gene. Germline V gene data show CDR1 as SGHNT and CDR2 as YYREEE (reference sequence). This CDR3 reads CAAGLAGSSGSYNEQFF. The CDR3 DNA follows: TGTGCCGCGGGACTAGCGGGTTCCTCAGGATCCTACAATGAGCAGTTCTTC.

V and J are TRBV6-5 and TRBJ1-1; D ambiguous. The germline V and J ends were trimmed by 5 bases and 5 bases, with 9 bases remaining between them. This CDR3 region has 12 residues. CDR1 and CDR2 from the germline V gene are MNHEY and SVGAGI. DNA for the CDR3: TGTGCCAGCAGTCGTGCGGGAACTGAAGCTTTCTTT. Its protein is CASSRAGTEAFF.

The chain joins TRBV6-6 to TRBJ2-5, with 12 bases that match TRBD2. V lost 2 bases, J lost 5 bases, and 6 bases stayed unmatched. The CDR3 covers 16 residues. Germline CDR1 MNHNY, CDR2 SVGAGI (reference sequence). As DNA, the CDR3 is TGTGCCAGCAGTTACGGACTAGCGGGACGGCAGGAGACCCAGTACTTC. It encodes CASSYGLAGRQETQYF.

V and J are TRBV28 and TRBJ2-3; 9 bases align to TRBD2. The trim removed 6 bases at V and 2 bases at J, leaving 6 bases unmatched. Per germline, CDR1 MDHEN and CDR2 SYDVKM. The CDR3 has 15 amino acids. The CDR3 DNA is TGTGCCAGCAGCCCGGGACTAGCCTTCACAGATACGCAGTATTTT. It encodes CASSPGLAFTDTQYF.

The chain joins TRBV11-3 to TRBJ2-1; 14 bases are a match to TRBD2. Per germline, CDR1 SGHNT and CDR2 YENEEA. The CDR3 consists of 15 residues. V lost 5 bases and J lost 7; bases outside the gene matches: 4. CDR3 in DNA: TGTGCCAGCAGCCTGGGACTAGCGGGAGTAAATGAGCAGTTCTTC. Translating it yields CASSLGLAGVNEQFF.

The V and J genes are TRBV7-9 and TRBJ2-1; TRBD1 matches 8 bases. The V gene's germline CDR1 is SEHNR and CDR2 FQNEAQ (reference sequence). V lost 1 base, J lost 4 bases, and 3 bases stayed unmatched. This CDR3 region has 15 residues. CDR3 sequence reads: CASSLGRQGYNEQFF. As DNA, the CDR3 is TGTGCCAGCAGCTTAGGCCGACAGGGGTACAATGAGCAGTTCTTC.

This clone was detected a few times. This chain connects TRBV4-3 to TRBJ1-1; D is undetermined. There are 15 residues in the CDR3. Germline CDR1 and CDR2: LGHNA and YSLEER. Trimming left V 0 bases short and J 6 bases short, with 14 bases between. CDR3 in amino acids: CASSQDGGGYAEAFF. For the CDR3, the DNA is TGCGCCAGCAGCCAAGACGGTGGAGGTTACGCTGAAGCTTTCTTT.

The CDR3 region is CASSESGAYEQYF. CDR3 DNA sequence: TGCGCCAGCAGTGAGTCAGGGGCCTACGAGCAGTACTTC. V and J are TRBV10-1 and TRBJ2-7, with a weak D call TRBD1 (5 bases). Trimming stripped 0 bases from V and 2 bases from J, with 5 bases between. The CDR3 runs 13 residues. Germline V lookup: CDR1 WNHNN, CDR2 SYGVQD (reference sequence).

The chain couples TRBV7-6 to TRBJ2-5, with 13 nucleotides matching TRBD2. Germline trimming cut 1 base from V and 4 bases from J; bases unmatched to any gene: 3. CDR3 size: 16 residues. The V gene's germline CDR1 is SGHVS and CDR2 FNYEAQ. CDR3 bases: TGTGCCAGCAGCTTAGGTGGGACTAGCGGGGCAGAGACCCAGTACTTC. Translated: CASSLGGTSGAETQYF.

The V call is TRBV6-5, the J call TRBJ2-5, with TRBD1 as a possible D gene (7 bases). V lost 0 bases, J lost 4 bases, and 15 bases lay in between. Germline V gene data show CDR1 as MNHEY and CDR2 as SVGAGI. The CDR3 sequence is 16 residues long. The CDR3 reads CASSYSSGGPLETQYF. The CDR3 nucleotides are TGTGCCAGCAGTTACTCGTCAGGGGGGCCCTTAGAGACCCAGTACTTC.

The chain carries TRBV6-6 and TRBJ2-4, with 7 bases lining up with TRBD1. With V trimmed by 8 bases and J by 15 bases, 13 bases remained unmatched. The CDR3 is 12 residues long. The germline CDR1 and CDR2 sequences are MNHNY and SVGAGI (reference sequence). Here the CDR3 DNA reads TGTGCCAGCGGTGGACAGGAGGACCTTTGGTACTTC. Translation: CASGGQEDLWYF.

The V call is TRBV29-1, the J call TRBJ1-1, with a weak D call TRBD1 (6 bases). V lost 3 bases to trimming and J lost 1 base, with 9 bases between them. This CDR3 contains 13 residues. Germline V gene lookup returns CDR1 SQVTM and CDR2 ANQGSEA. The chain's CDR3 is CSVELGQNTEAFF. CDR3 sequence (DNA): TGCAGCGTTGAGTTGGGACAGAACACTGAAGCTTTCTTT.

The V gene is TRBV9, the J gene TRBJ2-1; 8 bases line up with TRBD1. The trim removed 3 bases at V and 1 base at J, leaving 3 bases unmatched. This CDR3 comprises 15 residues. In germline, CDR1 is SGDLS, CDR2 YYNGEE. CDR3 protein: CASSGRQGSYNEQFF. DNA for the CDR3: TGTGCCAGCAGCGGAAGACAGGGGTCCTACAATGAGCAGTTCTTC.

The chain uses TRBV25-1 and TRBJ1-2; 9 nucleotides line up with TRBD1. The CDR3 is 18 amino acids. The V segment lost 6 bases and the J segment 5 bases; nucleotides outside the gene matches: 19. Germline CDR1 is MGHDK and CDR2 is SYGVNS. The CDR3 nucleotides are TGTGCCAGCAGGACCCCCGGGACAGGGACAGAAGGGGGATATGGCTACACCTTC. Amino acid sequence: CASRTPGTGTEGGYGYTF.

The genes are TRBV19 and TRBJ2-7, with D perhaps TRBD1 (5 bases). The CDR3 is 13 amino acids. Germline V gene sequence: CDR1 LNHDA, CDR2 SQIVND (reference sequence). Trimming took off 5 bases at V and 0 bases at J, with 8 bases between the two ends. CDR3: CASSVGPSYEQYF. The DNA for the CDR3 is TGTGCCAGTAGTGTGGGGCCCTCCTACGAGCAGTACTTC.

This clone appeared a few times. The chain employs TRBV6-1 and TRBJ2-3, with 9 bases aligning to TRBD2. This CDR3 is built from 15 residues. The V and J ends lost 1 base and 1 base, in that order; junction bases with no gene match: 0. In germline, CDR1 is MNHNS, CDR2 SASEGT. CDR3 DNA: TGTGCCAGCAGTGAAGAGCGGGGGGGCACAGATACGCAGTATTTT. It specifies CASSEERGGTDTQYF.

The CDR3 here is CASSLTLEKSNTQYF. The CDR3 coding sequence is TGTGCCAGCAGCTTAACACTAGAGAAATCGAATACGCAGTATTTT. The rearrangement joins TRBV7-6 to TRBJ2-3; D perhaps matches TRBD2 (5 bases). V was pared by 2 bases and J by 7 bases, with 16 bases between. CDR1 and CDR2 (germline): SGHVS, FNYEAQ. CDR3 length: 15 residues. The full variable domain, its missing parts supplied by reference TRBV7-6 and TRBJ2-3, is GAGVSQSPRYKVTKRGQDVALRCDPISGHVSLYWYRQALGQGPEFLTYFNYEAQQDKSGLPNDRFSAERPEGSISTLTIQRTEQRDSAMYRCASSLTLEKSNTQYFGPGTRLTVL.

The V and J genes are TRBV19 and TRBJ1-5, with TRBD1 as a possible D gene (6 bases). V lost 5 bases, J lost 3 bases, and 17 bases lay in between. Germline loops: CDR1 LNHDA, CDR2 SQIVND (reference sequence). The CDR3 runs 16 residues. CDR3 loop: CASSRRGATNNQPQHF. The CDR3 DNA reads TGTGCCAGTAGTCGTCGGGGGGCAACGAACAATCAGCCCCAGCATTTT.

The chain joins TRBV5-6 to TRBJ1-1; TRBD1 matches at 7 bases. The V and J ends lost 3 bases and 0 bases, in that order; junction bases with no gene match: 5. The CDR3 consists of 15 residues. Germline CDR1 SGHDT, CDR2 YYEEEE. The chain's CDR3 is CASSSAGTVNTEAFF. The CDR3, as DNA: TGTGCCAGCAGCTCCGCAGGGACAGTGAACACTGAAGCTTTCTTT.

V usage is TRBV11-1 and J usage is TRBJ1-2; D unresolved. The ends were cut back, 2 bases at V and 8 bases at J, with 12 bases in the middle. Germline CDR1 and CDR2: SGHAT and FQDESV (reference sequence). The CDR3 sequence is 13 residues long. CDR3 nucleotides: TGTGCCAGCAGCTTAAGTTCGGGTTCCGGCTACACCTTC. This codes for CASSLSSGSGYTF.

The chain couples TRBV6-5 to TRBJ2-1; D may be TRBD1 (5 bases). Germline CDR1 MNHEY, CDR2 SVGAGI. Trimming pared 6 bases from V and 6 bases from J, leaving 6 bases between. The CDR3 totals 11 residues. The CDR3 DNA sequence: TGTGCCAGCAGGGACACCAATGAGCAGTTCTTC. It is translated as CASRDTNEQFF.

This clone has only a few counts. The rearrangement joins TRBV2 to TRBJ1-1, with 8 bases fitting TRBD1. Looked up from germline, CDR1 is SNHLY and CDR2 is FYNNEI. Trimming took 8 bases from V and 0 from J; bases not matched to a gene: 8. This CDR3 has 15 residues. Here the CDR3 reads CASRTGRPLNTEAFF. The CDR3 nucleotides are TGTGCCAGCCGGACAGGGAGGCCTTTGAACACTGAAGCTTTCTTT.

This clone was seen only a few times. V is TRBV7-9 and J is TRBJ2-5, with TRBD1 matching over 11 bases. This CDR3 contains 15 residues. Unmatched junction bases numbered 7, after V lost 5 bases and J lost 5 bases. Germline values: CDR1 SEHNR, CDR2 FQNEAQ (reference sequence). This CDR3 reads CASSLKDRGQETQYF. CDR3 bases: TGTGCCAGCAGCCTTAAGGACAGGGGGCAGGAGACCCAGTACTTC.

V is TRBV28 and J is TRBJ1-2, with 8 bases identical to TRBD1. The germline V gene has CDR1 MDHEN and CDR2 SYDVKM. J lost 14 bases, V lost 3 bases, and 14 bases had no gene match. CDR3 length equals 14 residues. In nucleotides, the CDR3 is TGTGCCAGCAGTTTCTGGAAGACAGGGGCCTCTGCAACCTTC. This gives the protein CASSFWKTGASATF.

The chain employs TRBV19 and TRBJ1-5; 7 positions match TRBD1. CDR1 is LNHDA and CDR2 is SQIVND in the germline V gene (reference sequence). V trimming: 3 bases; J trimming: 5 bases; junction bases outside the gene matches: 4. This CDR3 has 14 residues. CDR3 protein: CASSIPGGYQPQHF. CDR3 in DNA: TGTGCCAGTAGTATTCCAGGGGGTTATCAGCCCCAGCATTTT.

The rearrangement joins TRBV21-1 to TRBJ1-1; the table's D call TRBD1 went unverified against the DNA. TRBV21-1 is reported as a pseudogene. CDR3 length equals 14 residues. CDR3 DNA: TGTGCCAGCAGCCCTGGACAGGGGGCCTTATGGGCTTTCTTT. Translation gives CASSPGQGALWAFF.

The chain carries TRBV7-2 and TRBJ2-1, with TRBD2 as a possible D gene (6 bases). Germline V lookup: CDR1 SGHTA, CDR2 FQGNSA. This CDR3 is 15 amino acids long. Trimming took off 0 bases at V and 2 bases at J, with 8 bases between the two ends. This CDR3 is CASSLAGGPYNEQFF. The DNA of the CDR3 is TGTGCCAGCAGCTTAGCGGGGGGTCCCTACAATGAGCAGTTCTTC. Together with reference TRBV7-2 and TRBJ2-1, the CDR3 gives the full variable domain: GAGVSQSPSNKVTEKGKDVELRCDPISGHTALYWYRQSLGQGLEFLIYFQGNSAPDKSGLPSDRFSAERTGGSVSTLTIQRTQQEDSAVYLCASSLAGGPYNEQFFGPGTRLTVL.

V is TRBV4-2 and J is TRBJ2-7; no clear D. Deletions cut 1 base from V and 2 bases from J, with 9 bases between. The CDR3 totals 14 residues. CDR1 LGHNA and CDR2 YNFKEQ come from the germline V gene. For the CDR3, the DNA is TGTGCCAGCAGCCAAGTAGCACTTCCCTACGAGCAGTACTTC. Translating gives CASSQVALPYEQYF.